Listed below are T cell receptor beta chains from one sample, sequenced in a study of identical twins. TCRdb reprocessed the 5' RACE reads with MiXCR, giving one entry per CDR3 protein. The sample contains 400,000 to 500,000 distinct CDR3 sequences, roughly an eighth of which appear only once. In addition, the sample was reused for a study of yellow fever vaccine responses in identical twins.

Sequencing used CD4+ T cells sorted from blood. The receptors shown here come from a woman in her late teens or twenties in good health. Both conserved end residues are part of each CDR3. The order of the fields is clone size, V gene, J gene, D gene, CDR3 DNA, CDR3 protein. A D gene is named only where the DNA matches it firmly. Some rows mark clone size as missing; the rest say once, few, many or name a class of expanded clone.

>-|TRBV5-1|TRBJ2-3|TRBD2
TGCGCCAGCAGCTTGGACGGGGGGGCTAACACAGATACGCAGTATTTT
CASSLDGGANTDTQYF
>-|TRBV20-1|TRBJ2-5|TRBD2
TGCAGTGCCCTCCCCTTAACTAGCGGAATTCAAGAGACCCAGTACTTC
CSALPLTSGIQETQYF
>few|TRBV29-1|TRBJ1-2|-
TGCAGCGTTGACCCCAGTTTAGGGGCGGGTGGCTACACCTTC
CSVDPSLGAGGYTF
>many|TRBV12-3/TRBV12-4|TRBJ2-2|TRBD1
TGTGCCAGCAGCCTGACAGGGTCCGGGGAGCTGTTTTTT
CASSLTGSGELFF
>few|TRBV7-9|TRBJ2-7|-
TGTGCCAGCAGCTTAGGGAGGGGTGGAGCCGAGCAGTACTTC
CASSLGRGGAEQYF
>-|TRBV30|TRBJ1-2|-
TGTGCCTGGAGTACGCCGGGAATCGGCTATGGCTACACCTTC
CAWSTPGIGYGYTF
>many|TRBV20-1|TRBJ2-1|-
TGCAGTGCTCCCCTCCCCGGTGGGACCAATGAGCAGTTCTTC
CSAPLPGGTNEQFF
>-|TRBV7-9|TRBJ2-1|-
TGTGCCAGCAGCCCCAGTGGGGTCGAGCAGTTCTTC
CASSPSGVEQFF
>few|TRBV3-1|TRBJ2-3|TRBD2
TGTGCCAGCGCGGGCCTAAGGACTAGCGGGGGGGCCACAGATACGCAGTATTTT
CASAGLRTSGGATDTQYF
>few|TRBV28|TRBJ2-5|-
TGTGCCAGCAGTTCAGGACTGAGAGCCAGGGAAACCCAGTACTTC
CASSSGLRARETQYF
>few|TRBV6-2/TRBV6-3|TRBJ2-3|TRBD2
TGTGCCAGCAGTTCAACCGGACTAGCCACGCAGTATTTT
CASSSTGLATQYF
>-|TRBV7-2|TRBJ2-3|-
TGTGCCAGCAGCGCTCTGGCCTTCGGGGATACGCAGTATTTT
CASSALAFGDTQYF
>-|TRBV10-3|TRBJ2-1|TRBD2
TGTGCCATCAGTGGAAGCGGGAGGCAGAACAATGAGCAGTTCTTC
CAISGSGRQNNEQFF
>-|TRBV29-1|TRBJ2-3|TRBD1
TGCAGCGCGGAAGGGGGCTCAGATACGCAGTATTTT
CSAEGGSDTQYF
>-|TRBV11-1|TRBJ2-7|-
TGTGCCAGCAGCCCAACAAAAGCCCGGGACTCGAAACTCTACGAGCAGTACTTC
CASSPTKARDSKLYEQYF